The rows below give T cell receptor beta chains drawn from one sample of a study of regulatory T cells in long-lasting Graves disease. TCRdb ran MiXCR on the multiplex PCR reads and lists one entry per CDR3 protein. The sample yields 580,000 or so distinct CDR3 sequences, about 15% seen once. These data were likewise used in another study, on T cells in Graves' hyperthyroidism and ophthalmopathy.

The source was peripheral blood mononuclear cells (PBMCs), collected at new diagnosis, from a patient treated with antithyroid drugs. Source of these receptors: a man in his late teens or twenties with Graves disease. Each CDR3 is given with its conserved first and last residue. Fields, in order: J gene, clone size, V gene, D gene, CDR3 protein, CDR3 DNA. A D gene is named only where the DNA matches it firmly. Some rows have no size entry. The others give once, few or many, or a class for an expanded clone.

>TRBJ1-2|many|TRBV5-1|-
CASSLEPAEYGYTF
TGCGCCAGCAGCTTGGAGCCGGCAGAGTATGGCTACACCTTC
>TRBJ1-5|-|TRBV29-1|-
CSVVPSLNQPQHF
TGCAGCGTTGTTCCCAGTCTCAATCAGCCCCAGCATTTT
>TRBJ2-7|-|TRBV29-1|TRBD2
CSVEGSLAGAYEQYF
TGCAGCGTTGAAGGAAGCCTAGCGGGAGCTTACGAGCAGTACTTC
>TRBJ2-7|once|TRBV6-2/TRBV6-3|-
CASSYIDYEQYF
TGTGCCAGCAGTTACATAGACTACGAGCAGTACTTC
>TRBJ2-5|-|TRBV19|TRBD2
CASGAGGSETQYF
TGTGCCAGTGGGGCGGGGGGGAGCGAGACCCAGTACTTC
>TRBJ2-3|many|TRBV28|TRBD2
CASIGLADSTDTQYF
TGTGCCAGCATCGGTCTAGCGGATAGCACAGATACGCAGTATTTT
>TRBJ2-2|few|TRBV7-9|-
CASSPTSKGTGELFF
TGTGCCAGCAGCCCGACTAGTAAGGGGACCGGGGAGCTGTTTTTT
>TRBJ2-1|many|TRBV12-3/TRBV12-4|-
CASSLWVNEQFF
TGTGCCAGCAGCCTCTGGGTGAATGAGCAGTTCTTC
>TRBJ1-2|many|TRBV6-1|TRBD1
CASSPQTGGRTGYGYTF
TGTGCCAGCAGTCCTCAGACAGGGGGGAGGACTGGCTATGGCTACACCTTC
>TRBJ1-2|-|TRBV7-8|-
CASGEGGYTF
TGTGCGTCGGGGGAAGGTGGCTACACCTTC
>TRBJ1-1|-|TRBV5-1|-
CASRGPAETEAFF
TGCGCCAGCAGGGGCCCGGCGGAGACTGAAGCTTTCTTT
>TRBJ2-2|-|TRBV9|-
CASSVVEFKPGGELFF
TGTGCCAGCAGCGTAGTTGAGTTTAAACCCGGCGGGGAGCTGTTTTTT
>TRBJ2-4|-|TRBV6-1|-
CASSRKLVGSTKNIQYF
TGTGCCAGCAGCCGTAAGTTGGTCGGTAGTACCAAAAACATTCAGTACTTC
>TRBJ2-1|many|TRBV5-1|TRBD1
CASSPGTVSYNEQFF
TGCGCCAGCAGCCCAGGGACAGTCTCCTACAATGAGCAGTTCTTC
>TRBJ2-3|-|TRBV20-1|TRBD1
CSAREPGTADTQYF
TGCAGTGCTAGAGAGCCTGGGACAGCTGATACGCAGTATTTT
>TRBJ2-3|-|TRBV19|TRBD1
CASRPLTGGVGDTQYF
TGTGCCAGTAGACCACTTACAGGGGGAGTGGGGGATACGCAGTATTTT
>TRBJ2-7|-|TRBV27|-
CASSLARGSYEQYF
TGTGCCAGCAGTTTGGCCAGGGGCTCCTACGAGCAGTACTTC
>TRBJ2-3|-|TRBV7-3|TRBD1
CASSLEKGQNTQYF
TGTGCCAGCAGCCTCGAAAAGGGACAGAATACGCAGTATTTT
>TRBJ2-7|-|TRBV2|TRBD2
CASSEAPGLAGYEQYF
TGTGCCAGCAGTGAAGCGCCTGGCCTAGCGGGCTACGAGCAGTACTTC
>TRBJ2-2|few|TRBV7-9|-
CASSYQGRDTGELFF
TGTGCCAGCAGTTACCAGGGTCGTGACACCGGGGAGCTGTTTTTT
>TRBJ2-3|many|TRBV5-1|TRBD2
CASSLSTIAGGPSTDTQYF
TGCGCCAGCAGCTTAAGCACCATAGCGGGAGGGCCCAGCACAGATACGCAGTATTTT
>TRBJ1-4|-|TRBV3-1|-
CASSPKEGEKLFF
TGTGCCAGCAGCCCGAAAGAGGGCGAAAAACTGTTTTTT
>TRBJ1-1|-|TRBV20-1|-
CSARDSEQGVTEAFF
TGCAGTGCTAGAGATTCGGAACAGGGAGTTACTGAAGCTTTCTTT
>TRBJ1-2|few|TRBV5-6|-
CASSFSVNYGYTF
TGTGCCAGCAGCTTTTCTGTCAACTATGGCTACACCTTC
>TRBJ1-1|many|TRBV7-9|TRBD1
CASSPLADRAAGTEAFF
TGTGCCAGCAGCCCTCTGGCGGACAGGGCTGCGGGCACTGAAGCTTTCTTT
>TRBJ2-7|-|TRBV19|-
CASSISQEETYEQYF
TGTGCCAGTAGTATCTCCCAGGAAGAAACCTACGAGCAGTACTTC
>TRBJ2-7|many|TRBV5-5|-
CASSAGQSYEQYF
TGTGCCAGCAGCGCGGGCCAGAGCTACGAGCAGTACTTC
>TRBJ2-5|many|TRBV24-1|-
CATSTPAQPETQYF
TGTGCCACCAGTACCCCGGCCCAGCCAGAGACCCAGTACTTC
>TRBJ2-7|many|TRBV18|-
CASSTADRRCGYEQYF
TGTGCCAGCTCCACCGCTGACCGGAGGTGCGGCTACGAGCAGTACTTC
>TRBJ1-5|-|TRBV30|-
CAWSPGTSYNQPQHF
TGTGCCTGGAGTCCAGGGACAAGCTACAATCAGCCCCAGCATTTT
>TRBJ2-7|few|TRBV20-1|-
CSASGQNYEQYF
TGCAGTGCCAGCGGTCAAAACTACGAGCAGTACTTC
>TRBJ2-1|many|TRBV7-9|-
CASSSMPGREQFF
TGTGCCAGCAGCTCGATGCCGGGGAGGGAGCAGTTCTTC
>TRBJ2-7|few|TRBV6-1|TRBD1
CASRENRDSGSYEQYF
TGTGCCAGCAGAGAGAACCGGGACAGTGGCTCCTACGAGCAGTACTTC
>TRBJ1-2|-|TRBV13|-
CASSLSGSNYGYTF
TGTGCCAGCAGCTTATCGGGTTCTAACTATGGCTACACCTTC
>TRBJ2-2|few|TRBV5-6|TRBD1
CASSAGGPANTGELFF
TGTGCCAGCAGCGCAGGGGGCCCAGCGAACACCGGGGAGCTGTTTTTT
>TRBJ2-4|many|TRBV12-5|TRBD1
CASGPGTGSYIQYF
TGTGCTAGTGGTCCTGGGACAGGGTCATACATTCAGTACTTC
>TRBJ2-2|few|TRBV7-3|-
CASSLGVGNTGELFF
TGTGCCAGCAGCTTAGGCGTAGGGAACACCGGGGAGCTGTTTTTT
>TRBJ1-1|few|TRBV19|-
CASRINPDGNTEAFF
TGTGCCAGTAGGATCAATCCGGACGGCAACACTGAAGCTTTCTTT